This T cell receptor (beta chain) comes out of a study of blood T cell repertoires in COVID-19. Whole-study context: T cells, B-cell-depleted T cells, or PBMCs provided the cDNA or gDNA that served as material.

In the authors' methods: Reference gene primer amplification gave estimated nucleated cell counts. The data were produced by immunoSEQ multiplex PCR, yet TCRdb's version contains in-frame clones alone and is incomplete. That table is the source of V, J and clone size, and D and trimming were worked out from the DNA. This table holds about 95,000 clones, under 90% found once. The V gene's germline CDR1 is MGHRA and CDR2 YSYEKL. Trimming pared 2 bases from V and 2 bases from J, leaving 13 bases between. The CDR3 consists of 16 residues. The V gene is TRBV4-1, the J gene TRBJ1-5; D gene ambiguous. The source of this sequence is a woman aged 70-85 years with acute or convalescent COVID-19. Specimen: peripheral blood. The CDR3 sequence: CASSQTRTAGNQPQHF. CDR3 DNA sequence: TGCGCCAGCAGCCAAACCCGCACCGCGGGCAATCAGCCCCAGCATTTT.